These 10 T cell receptor beta chains originate from one sample sequenced in a study of blood T cell repertoires in COVID-19. Data came from immunoSEQ multiplex PCR; TCRdb stores just in-frame clones and leaves some out. The profile shows 150,000 to 200,000 clones, 75% to 85% of them singletons. The sample comprised peripheral blood. The receptor set was obtained from a woman aged 80 or over with COVID-19, enrolled during active disease.

The V call is TRBV5-1, the J call TRBJ2-5, with D possibly TRBD2 on 6 matching bases. Trimming stripped 4 bases from V and 4 bases from J, with 20 bases between. This CDR3 contains 16 residues. From germline, CDR1 is SGHRS and CDR2 YFSETQ. The CDR3 here is CASSPGGLGAGETQYF. CDR3 nucleotide sequence: TGCGCCAGCAGCCCAGGAGGGCTAGGGGCAGGAGAGACCCAGTACTTC.

This chain uses TRBV5-4 with TRBJ2-1; 8 bases match TRBD2. The CDR3 has 15 amino acids. Germline CDR1 and CDR2: SGHNT and YYREEE (reference sequence). The ends lost 4 bases at V and 6 bases at J; junction bases unmatched: 9. The CDR3 loop is CASSVGLAAGNEQFF. The CDR3 nucleotides read TGTGCCAGCAGCGTAGGACTAGCAGCTGGCAATGAGCAGTTCTTC.

V gene TRBV2 combines with J gene TRBJ2-1, with D perhaps TRBD2 (5 bases). Trimming took 5 bases from V and 5 from J, leaving 7 bases between them. The CDR3 extends over 12 amino acids. Germline CDR1 SNHLY, CDR2 FYNNEI. CDR3 residues: CASSPGNNEQFF. CDR3 coding DNA: TGTGCCAGCAGTCCCGGGAACAATGAGCAGTTCTTC.

The chain's CDR3 is CASSGTPKNIQYF. The CDR3 DNA follows: TGTGCCAGCAGTGGGACACCCAAAAACATTCAGTACTTC. The chain has TRBV12-3 or TRBV12-4 and TRBJ2-4; weak D call: TRBD1 (6 bases). V lost 5 bases, J lost 2 bases, and 7 bases lay in between. CDR3 length: 13 amino acids.

The chain recombines TRBV4-2 with TRBJ1-4; 10 bases match TRBD1. The CDR3 spans 16 residues. Germline-derived CDR1 and CDR2 are LGHNA and YNFKEQ. V shed 0 bases and J 8 bases; nucleotides not matched to a gene: 6. This CDR3 reads CASSQEPGTGEEKLFF. Written as DNA, the CDR3 is TGTGCCAGCAGCCAAGAGCCTGGGACAGGGGAGGAAAAACTGTTTTTT.

The chain uses TRBV19 and TRBJ1-2, with TRBD1 matching 9 bases. Germline V gene sequence: CDR1 LNHDA, CDR2 SQIVND (reference sequence). The length of the CDR3 is 15 residues. With V trimmed by 4 bases and J by 6 bases, 9 bases remained unmatched. In DNA form, the CDR3 reads TGTGCCAGTAGTAGGGGAACAGGGGGCCCTCATGGCTACACCTTC. This codes for CASSRGTGGPHGYTF.

The rearrangement uses TRBV5-1 and TRBJ2-2; D might be TRBD2 (6 bases). Germline-derived CDR1 and CDR2 are SGHRS and YFSETQ. The ends were cut back, 4 bases at V and 0 bases at J, with 13 bases in the middle. The CDR3 covers 16 residues. CDR3 in amino acids: CASSVEGASNTGELFF. The CDR3 nucleotides are TGCGCCAGCAGCGTGGAGGGAGCGTCGAACACCGGGGAGCTGTTTTTT.

The CDR3 coding sequence is TGTGCCAGCAGCCCCCAGGCATCCACCGGGGAGCTGTTTTTT. It codes for CASSPQASTGELFF. This chain links TRBV7-2 with TRBJ2-2; D uncertain. The V gene lost 5 bases and the J gene lost 4 bases, with 11 bases spanning the gap. The CDR3 is made up of 14 amino acids. CDR1 is SGHTA, CDR2 FQGNSA, per germline.

This chain uses TRBV10-3 with TRBJ2-7; 10 nucleotides align to TRBD1. The CDR3 contains 14 residues. V shed 7 bases, J shed 1 base, and the junction held 4 bases outside the gene matches. Looked up from germline, CDR1 is ENHRY and CDR2 is SYGVKD. The CDR3 reads CAIKRQGASYEQYF. The CDR3 DNA reads TGTGCCATCAAGCGACAGGGGGCGTCCTACGAGCAGTACTTC.

V and J are TRBV4-2 and TRBJ2-7; the match to TRBD2 covers 8 bases. Germline CDR1 LGHNA, CDR2 YNFKEQ. Trimming removed 2 bases from V and 3 bases from J; junction bases left unmatched: 9. This CDR3 is 16 amino acids long. This CDR3 is CASSQTTAGGGYEQYF. The CDR3 bases are TGTGCCAGCAGCCAAACCACCGCCGGGGGGGGCTACGAGCAGTACTTC.